The 2 T cell receptor beta chains below come from one sample, sequenced in a study of shared T cell receptors in the human thymus. The protocol was immunoSEQ multiplex PCR, while the TCRdb copy is restricted to in-frame clones and leaves out a portion. The sample has roughly 700,000 clones; roughly 90% are singletons. A further study also used this sample, focusing on human thymus T cells.

Sequencing was done on a sample of thymocytes. Receptor source: a boy in the first two years of life with a congenital heart defect.

The rearrangement joins TRBV27 to TRBJ2-3, with 12 bases lining up with TRBD2. The trim removed 5 bases at V and 2 bases at J, leaving 8 bases unmatched. CDR3 length: 17 amino acids. Germline V CDR1 and CDR2: MNHEY, SMNVEV (reference sequence). DNA for the CDR3: TGTGCCAGCAGTCCCCGGACTAGCGGGAAAGCCACAGATACGCAGTATTTT. It specifies CASSPRTSGKATDTQYF.

The CDR3 nucleotides are TGTGCCAGCAGTCAGGGTCTCACTGAAGCTTTCTTT. Protein: CASSQGLTEAFF. The rearrangement links TRBV7-9 to TRBJ1-1, with D possibly matching TRBD1 (5 bases). V lost 6 bases and J 4 bases, leaving 9 bases between the germline ends. The CDR3 contains 12 residues. Germline V gene sequence: CDR1 SEHNR, CDR2 FQNEAQ (reference sequence).